These 9 T cell receptor beta chains were sequenced from one sample in a study of cytomegalovirus exposure and HLA in healthy donors. The PCR was carried out with 60 Vbeta primers and 13 Jbeta primers. Using immunoSEQ multiplex PCR, the repertoire was profiled, and TCRdb retains in-frame clones only, with some absent. The top ten clones hold approximately 4% of a sample with 120,000 or so clones, approximately 84% of them seen once. Sequenced: PBMCs. The source is a man aged 18 to 29 in good health and CMV-seropositive.

V usage is TRBV30 and J usage is TRBJ1-5; weak D call: TRBD1 (5 bases). Germline assignment: CDR1 GTSNPN and CDR2 SVGIG (reference sequence). V was pared by 0 bases and J by 7 bases, with 16 bases between. CDR3 length: 15 residues. The CDR3 DNA reads TGTGCCTGGAGTGTAGAAACAGGAGCGGGCCAGCCCCAGCATTTT. Translating gives CAWSVETGAGQPQHF.

This chain joins TRBV28 and TRBJ1-1; D is perhaps TRBD1 (5 bases). Germline-derived CDR1 and CDR2 are MDHEN and SYDVKM. CDR3 length: 15 amino acids. V lost 5 bases and J lost 5, with 18 bases in between. CDR3 loop: CASSGGGAGSTEAFF. In DNA, the CDR3 is TGTGCCAGCAGTGGGGGGGGAGCGGGGAGTACTGAAGCTTTCTTT.

The chain joins TRBV4-3 to TRBJ1-2; no firm D call. The CDR3 has 13 residues. CDR1 is LGHNA, CDR2 YSLEER, per germline. V was pared by 0 bases and J by 4 bases, with 6 bases between. The CDR3 here is CASSQENGYGYTF. In nucleotides, the CDR3 is TGCGCCAGCAGCCAAGAGAACGGCTATGGCTACACCTTC.

The count of this clone is one. The chain employs TRBV10-2 and TRBJ1-1; D not certain. The CDR3 sequence is 12 residues long. Germline values: CDR1 WSHSY, CDR2 SAAADI. V gave up 6 bases and J gave up 6 bases, with 11 bases separating them. The CDR3 here is CASSLRGPEAFF. DNA for the CDR3: TGCGCCAGCAGCCTCCGCGGTCCTGAAGCTTTCTTT.

The chain couples TRBV14 to TRBJ2-7; 10 bases are shared with TRBD1. J was trimmed by 2 bases and V by 3 bases; bases with no gene match: 1. The CDR3 sequence is 14 residues long. Germline V gene sequence: CDR1 SGHDN, CDR2 FVKESK. The DNA of the CDR3 is TGTGCCAGCAGCCACGGGACAGGGGCCTACGAGCAGTACTTC. It specifies CASSHGTGAYEQYF.

The chain joins TRBV30 to TRBJ2-7; TRBD1 matches at 9 bases. The ends lost 0 bases at V and 7 bases at J; junction bases unmatched: 1. The CDR3 totals 12 residues. Per the germline V gene, CDR1 is GTSNPN and CDR2 is SVGIG (reference sequence). CDR3 in amino acids: CAWSVGTGEQYF. Written as DNA, the CDR3 is TGTGCCTGGAGTGTCGGGACAGGGGAGCAGTACTTC. Looking up the rest from reference TRBV30 and TRBJ2-7 gives the full variable domain: SQTIHQWPATLVQPVGSPLSLECTVEGTSNPNLYWYRQAAGRGLQLLFYSVGIGQISSEVPQNLSASRPQDRQFILSSKKLLLSDSGFYLCAWSVGTGEQYFGPGTRLTVT.

This sequence joins TRBV7-9 and TRBJ2-7; 10 bases match TRBD1. V gave up 4 bases and J gave up 3 bases; unmatched junction bases: 3. The germline V gene encodes CDR1 SEHNR and CDR2 FQNEAQ (reference sequence). This CDR3 has 14 residues. CDR3 amino acids: CASSSGTGDYEQYF. In DNA, the CDR3 is TGTGCCAGCAGCTCCGGGACAGGGGACTACGAGCAGTACTTC.

The V and J genes are TRBV9 and TRBJ1-4, with 9 positions matching TRBD1. There are 15 residues in the CDR3. The V gene end was trimmed by 3 bases and the J gene end by 6 bases; junction bases not matched to a gene: 6. Germline V gene data show CDR1 as SGDLS and CDR2 as YYNGEE. The CDR3 reads CASSERTGEYEKLFF. The CDR3 region has the DNA TGTGCCAGCAGCGAAAGGACAGGGGAGTATGAAAAACTGTTTTTT.

The rearrangement joins TRBV30 to TRBJ2-3; maybe TRBD2 (7 bases). CDR1 GTSNPN and CDR2 SVGIG come from the germline V gene (reference sequence). The V end lost 5 bases, the J end lost 6 bases, and 24 bases lay between the germline ends. The CDR3 has 16 residues. In DNA, the CDR3 is TGTGCCTGGGGGGGGGCATCCCCGGGAGTATCTGATACGCAGTATTTT. It specifies CAWGGASPGVSDTQYF.